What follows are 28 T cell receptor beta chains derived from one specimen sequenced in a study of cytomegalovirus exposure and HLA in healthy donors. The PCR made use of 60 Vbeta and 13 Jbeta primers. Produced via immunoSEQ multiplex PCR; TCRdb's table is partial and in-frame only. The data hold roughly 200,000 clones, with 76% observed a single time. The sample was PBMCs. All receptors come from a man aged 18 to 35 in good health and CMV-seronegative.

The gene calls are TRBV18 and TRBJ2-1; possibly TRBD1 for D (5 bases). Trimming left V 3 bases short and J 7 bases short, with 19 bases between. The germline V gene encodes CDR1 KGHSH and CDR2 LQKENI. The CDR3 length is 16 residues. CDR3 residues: CASSPPGLEVRNEQFF. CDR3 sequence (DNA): TGTGCCAGCTCACCCCCAGGGCTAGAGGTTAGGAATGAGCAGTTCTTC.

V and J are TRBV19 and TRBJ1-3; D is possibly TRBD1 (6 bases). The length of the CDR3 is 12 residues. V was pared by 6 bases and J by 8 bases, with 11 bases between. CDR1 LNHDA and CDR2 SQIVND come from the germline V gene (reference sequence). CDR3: CASSLEGDTIYF. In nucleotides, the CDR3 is TGTGCCAGTAGCCTTGAGGGGGACACCATATATTTT.

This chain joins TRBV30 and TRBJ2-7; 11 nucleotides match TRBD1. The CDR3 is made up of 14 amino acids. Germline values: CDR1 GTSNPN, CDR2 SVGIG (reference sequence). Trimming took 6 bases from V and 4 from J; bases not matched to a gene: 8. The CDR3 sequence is CACLGRDRGYEQYF. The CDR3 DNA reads TGTGCCTGTCTCGGACGGGACAGGGGGTACGAGCAGTACTTC.

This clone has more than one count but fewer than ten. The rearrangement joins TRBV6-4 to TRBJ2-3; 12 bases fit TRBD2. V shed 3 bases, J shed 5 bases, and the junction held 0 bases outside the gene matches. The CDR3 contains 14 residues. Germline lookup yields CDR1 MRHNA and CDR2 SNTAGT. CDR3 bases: TGTGCCAGCAGTGAGGGACTAGCGGGAGATACGCAGTATTTT. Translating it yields CASSEGLAGDTQYF.

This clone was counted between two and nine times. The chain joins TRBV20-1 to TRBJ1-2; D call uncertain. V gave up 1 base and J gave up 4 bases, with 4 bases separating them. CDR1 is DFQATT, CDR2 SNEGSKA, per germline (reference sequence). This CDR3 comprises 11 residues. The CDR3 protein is CSARAVYGYTF. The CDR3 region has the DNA TGCAGTGCTAGAGCAGTCTATGGCTACACCTTC.

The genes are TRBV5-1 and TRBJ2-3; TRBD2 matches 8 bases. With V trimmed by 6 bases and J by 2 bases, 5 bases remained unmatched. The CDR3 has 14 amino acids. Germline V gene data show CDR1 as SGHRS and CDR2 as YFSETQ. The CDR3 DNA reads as TGCGCCAGCACTCCAGCGGGAGTCACAGATACGCAGTATTTT. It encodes CASTPAGVTDTQYF.

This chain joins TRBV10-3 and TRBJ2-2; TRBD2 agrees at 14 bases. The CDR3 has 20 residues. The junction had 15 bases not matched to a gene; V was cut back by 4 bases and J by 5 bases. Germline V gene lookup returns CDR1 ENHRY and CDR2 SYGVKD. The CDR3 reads CAISVPPGLAGAGGTGELFF. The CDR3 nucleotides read TGTGCCATCAGTGTTCCCCCGGGACTAGCGGGGGCCGGGGGGACCGGGGAGCTGTTTTTT.

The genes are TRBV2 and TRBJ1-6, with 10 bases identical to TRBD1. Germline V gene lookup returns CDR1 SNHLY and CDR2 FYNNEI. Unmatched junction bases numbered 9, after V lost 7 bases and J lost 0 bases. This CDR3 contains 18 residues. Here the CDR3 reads CASTNRDRGLSYNSPLHF. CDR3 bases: TGTGCCAGCACGAACCGGGACAGGGGTCTCTCCTATAATTCACCCCTCCACTTT.

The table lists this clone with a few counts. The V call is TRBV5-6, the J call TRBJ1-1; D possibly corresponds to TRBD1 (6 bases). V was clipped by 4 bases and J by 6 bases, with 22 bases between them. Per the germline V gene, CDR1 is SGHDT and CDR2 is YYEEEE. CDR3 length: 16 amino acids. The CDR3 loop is CASSPIKGRGAAEAFF. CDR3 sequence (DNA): TGTGCCAGCAGCCCAATAAAGGGCAGGGGTGCCGCTGAAGCTTTCTTT.

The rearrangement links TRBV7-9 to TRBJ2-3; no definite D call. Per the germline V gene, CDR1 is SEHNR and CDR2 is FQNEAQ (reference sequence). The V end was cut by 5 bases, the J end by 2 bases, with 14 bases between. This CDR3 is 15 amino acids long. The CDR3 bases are TGTGCCAGCAGCCGAACTGGCGGATTCACAGATACGCAGTATTTT. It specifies CASSRTGGFTDTQYF.

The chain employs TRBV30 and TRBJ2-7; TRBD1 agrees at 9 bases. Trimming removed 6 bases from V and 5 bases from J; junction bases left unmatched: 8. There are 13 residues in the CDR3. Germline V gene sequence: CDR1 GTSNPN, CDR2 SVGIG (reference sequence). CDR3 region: CACKTGQGHEQYF. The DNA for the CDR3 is TGTGCCTGCAAGACGGGACAGGGCCACGAGCAGTACTTC. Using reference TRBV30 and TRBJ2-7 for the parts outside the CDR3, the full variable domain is SQTIHQWPATLVQPVGSPLSLECTVEGTSNPNLYWYRQAAGRGLQLLFYSVGIGQISSEVPQNLSASRPQDRQFILSSKKLLLSDSGFYLCACKTGQGHEQYFGPGTRLTVT.

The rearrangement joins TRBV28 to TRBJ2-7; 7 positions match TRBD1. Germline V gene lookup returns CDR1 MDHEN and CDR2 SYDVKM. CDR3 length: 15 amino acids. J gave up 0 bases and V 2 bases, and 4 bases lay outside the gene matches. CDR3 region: CASSLAQGSSYEQYF. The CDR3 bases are TGTGCCAGCAGTTTAGCACAGGGGAGCTCCTACGAGCAGTACTTC. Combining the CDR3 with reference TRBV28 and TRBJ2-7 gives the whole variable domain DVKVTQSSRYLVKRTGEKVFLECVQDMDHENMFWYRQDPGLGLRLIYFSYDVKMKEKGDIPEGYSVSREKKERFSLILESASTNQTSMYLCASSLAQGSSYEQYFGPGTRLTVT.

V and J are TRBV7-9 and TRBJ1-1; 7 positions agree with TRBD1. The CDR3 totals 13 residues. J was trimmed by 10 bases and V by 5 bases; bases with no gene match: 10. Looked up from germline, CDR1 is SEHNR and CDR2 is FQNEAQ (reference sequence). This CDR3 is CASSQDRRVGAFF. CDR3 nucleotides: TGTGCCAGCAGCCAGGACAGGAGGGTGGGAGCTTTCTTT.

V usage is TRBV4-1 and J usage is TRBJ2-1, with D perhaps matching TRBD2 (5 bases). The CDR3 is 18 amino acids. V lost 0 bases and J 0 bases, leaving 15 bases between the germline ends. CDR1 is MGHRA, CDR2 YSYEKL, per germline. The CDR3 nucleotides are TGCGCCAGCAGCCAAGATCCCGCGACGGGAAGCTCCTACAATGAGCAGTTCTTC. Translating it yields CASSQDPATGSSYNEQFF.

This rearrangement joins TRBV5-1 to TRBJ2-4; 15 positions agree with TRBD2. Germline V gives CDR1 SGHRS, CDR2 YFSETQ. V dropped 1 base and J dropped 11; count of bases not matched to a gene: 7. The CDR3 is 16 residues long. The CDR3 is CASSLSRTSGRAVQYF. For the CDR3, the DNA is TGCGCCAGCAGCTTGTCGAGGACTAGCGGGAGGGCCGTTCAGTACTTC.

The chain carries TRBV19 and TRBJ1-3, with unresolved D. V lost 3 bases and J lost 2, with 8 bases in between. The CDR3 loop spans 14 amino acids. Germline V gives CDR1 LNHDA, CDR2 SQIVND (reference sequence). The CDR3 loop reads CASSIGTAGNTIYF. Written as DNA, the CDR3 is TGTGCCAGTAGTATCGGCACAGCTGGAAACACCATATATTTT.

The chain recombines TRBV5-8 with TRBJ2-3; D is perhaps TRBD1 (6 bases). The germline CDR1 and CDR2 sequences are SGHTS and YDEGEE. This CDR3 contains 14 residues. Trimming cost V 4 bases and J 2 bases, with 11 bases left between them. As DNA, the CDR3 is TGTGCCAGCAGCACTCCAGGGGACACAGATACGCAGTATTTT. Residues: CASSTPGDTDTQYF.

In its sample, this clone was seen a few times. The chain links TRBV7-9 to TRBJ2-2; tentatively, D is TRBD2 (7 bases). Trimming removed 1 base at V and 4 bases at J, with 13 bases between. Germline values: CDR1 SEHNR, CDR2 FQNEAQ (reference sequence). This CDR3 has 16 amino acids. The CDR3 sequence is CASSLVGGRVTGELFF. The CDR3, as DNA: TGTGCCAGCAGCTTAGTGGGGGGGCGTGTCACCGGGGAGCTGTTTTTT.

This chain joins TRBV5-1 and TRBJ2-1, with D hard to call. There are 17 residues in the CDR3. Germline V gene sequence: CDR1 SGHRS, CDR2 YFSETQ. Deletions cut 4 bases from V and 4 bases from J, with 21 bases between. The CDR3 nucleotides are TGCGCCAGCAGCCCCGAGCCCCTCCTAAGCACGTACAATGAGCAGTTCTTC. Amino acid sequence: CASSPEPLLSTYNEQFF.

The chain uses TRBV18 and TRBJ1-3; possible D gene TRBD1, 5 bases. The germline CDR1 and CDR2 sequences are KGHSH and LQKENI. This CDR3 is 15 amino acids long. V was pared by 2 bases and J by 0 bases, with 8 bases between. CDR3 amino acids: CASSPTGNSGNTIYF. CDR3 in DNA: TGTGCCAGCTCACCAACAGGAAACTCTGGAAACACCATATATTTT.

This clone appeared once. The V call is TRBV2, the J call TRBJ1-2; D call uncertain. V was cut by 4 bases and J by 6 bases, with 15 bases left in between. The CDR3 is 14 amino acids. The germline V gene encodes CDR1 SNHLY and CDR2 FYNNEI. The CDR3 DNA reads TGTGCCAGCAGTGTATTCCCCCGGGTTGATGGCTACACCTTC. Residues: CASSVFPRVDGYTF.

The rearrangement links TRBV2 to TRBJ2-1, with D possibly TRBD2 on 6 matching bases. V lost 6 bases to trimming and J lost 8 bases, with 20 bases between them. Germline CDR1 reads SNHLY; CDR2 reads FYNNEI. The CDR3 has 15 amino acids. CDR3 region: CASSPLLALDDEQFF. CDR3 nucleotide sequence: TGTGCCAGCAGCCCCCTCCTAGCGCTCGACGATGAGCAGTTCTTC.

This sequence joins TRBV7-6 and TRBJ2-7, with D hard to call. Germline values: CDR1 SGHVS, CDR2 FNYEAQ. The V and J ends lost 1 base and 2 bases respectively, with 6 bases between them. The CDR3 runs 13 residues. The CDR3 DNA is TGTGCCAGCAGCTTAGGAGTGGCCTACGAGCAGTACTTC. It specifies CASSLGVAYEQYF.

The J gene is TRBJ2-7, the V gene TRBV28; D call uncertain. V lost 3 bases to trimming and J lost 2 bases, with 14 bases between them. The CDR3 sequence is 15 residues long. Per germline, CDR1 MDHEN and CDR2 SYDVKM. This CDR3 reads CASSFSGRLTYEQYF. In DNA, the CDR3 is TGTGCCAGCAGTTTTAGTGGCAGGCTCACCTACGAGCAGTACTTC.

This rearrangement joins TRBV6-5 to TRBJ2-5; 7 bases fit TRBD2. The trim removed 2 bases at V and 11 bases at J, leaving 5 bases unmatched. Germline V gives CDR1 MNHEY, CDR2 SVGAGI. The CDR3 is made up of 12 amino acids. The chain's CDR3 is CASSYGTGRQYF. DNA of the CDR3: TGTGCCAGCAGTTACGGAACCGGGAGGCAGTACTTC.

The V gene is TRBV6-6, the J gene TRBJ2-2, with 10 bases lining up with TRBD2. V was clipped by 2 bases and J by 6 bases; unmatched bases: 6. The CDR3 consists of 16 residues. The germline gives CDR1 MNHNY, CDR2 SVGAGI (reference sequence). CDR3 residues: CASSYVPSGRPGELFF. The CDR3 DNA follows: TGTGCCAGCAGTTACGTCCCTAGCGGGAGACCCGGGGAGCTGTTTTTT.

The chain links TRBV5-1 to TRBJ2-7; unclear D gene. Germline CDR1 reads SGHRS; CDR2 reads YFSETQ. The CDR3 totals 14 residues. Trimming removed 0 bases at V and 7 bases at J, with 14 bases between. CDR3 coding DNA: TGCGCCAGCAGCTTGGTAGGTTCCGGAGAGGAGCAGTACTTC. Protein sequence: CASSLVGSGEEQYF.

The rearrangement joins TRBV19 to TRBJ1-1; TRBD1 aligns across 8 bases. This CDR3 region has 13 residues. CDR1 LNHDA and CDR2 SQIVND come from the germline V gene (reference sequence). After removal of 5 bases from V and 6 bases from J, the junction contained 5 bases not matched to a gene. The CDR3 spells CASSEQGGAEAFF. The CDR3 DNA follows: TGTGCCAGTAGTGAACAGGGGGGGGCTGAAGCTTTCTTT.